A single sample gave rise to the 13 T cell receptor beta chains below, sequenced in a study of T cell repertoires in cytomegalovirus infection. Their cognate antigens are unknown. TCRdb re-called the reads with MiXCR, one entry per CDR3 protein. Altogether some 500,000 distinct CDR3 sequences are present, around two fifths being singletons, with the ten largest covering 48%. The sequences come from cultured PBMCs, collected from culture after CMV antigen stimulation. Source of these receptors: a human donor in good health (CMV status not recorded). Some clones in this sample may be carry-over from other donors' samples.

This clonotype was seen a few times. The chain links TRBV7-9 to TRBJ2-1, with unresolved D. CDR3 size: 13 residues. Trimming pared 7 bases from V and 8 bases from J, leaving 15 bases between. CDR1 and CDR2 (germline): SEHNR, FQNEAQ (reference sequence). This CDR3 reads CASKSGVWDEQFF. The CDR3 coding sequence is TGTGCCAGCAAGAGTGGGGTCTGGGATGAGCAGTTCTTC.

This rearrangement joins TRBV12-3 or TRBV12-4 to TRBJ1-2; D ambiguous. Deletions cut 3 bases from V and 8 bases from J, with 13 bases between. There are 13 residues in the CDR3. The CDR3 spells CASSFLPRGGYTF. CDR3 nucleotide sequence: TGTGCCAGCAGTTTTCTGCCTAGAGGGGGCTACACCTTC.

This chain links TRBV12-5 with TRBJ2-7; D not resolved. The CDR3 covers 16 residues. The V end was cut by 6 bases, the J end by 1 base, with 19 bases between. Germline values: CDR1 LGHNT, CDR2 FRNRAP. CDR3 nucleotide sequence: TGTGCTAGTGGCCGCCCGGACGGGCAATATTCCTACGAGCAGTACTTC. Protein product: CASGRPDGQYSYEQYF.

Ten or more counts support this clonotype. The CDR3 is CASSLSGGTEAFF. In DNA, the CDR3 is TGTGCCAGCAGCTTGTCAGGGGGCACTGAAGCTTTCTTT. The rearrangement links TRBV7-2 to TRBJ1-1; 7 bases match TRBD1. Trimming at V came to 3 bases and at J to 4 bases, leaving 2 bases not matched to a gene. The CDR3 has 13 amino acids. Germline-derived CDR1 and CDR2 are SGHTA and FQGNSA. Combining the CDR3 with reference TRBV7-2 and TRBJ1-1 gives the whole variable domain GAGVSQSPSNKVTEKGKDVELRCDPISGHTALYWYRQSLGQGLEFLIYFQGNSAPDKSGLPSDRFSAERTGGSVSTLTIQRTQQEDSAVYLCASSLSGGTEAFFGQGTRLTVV.

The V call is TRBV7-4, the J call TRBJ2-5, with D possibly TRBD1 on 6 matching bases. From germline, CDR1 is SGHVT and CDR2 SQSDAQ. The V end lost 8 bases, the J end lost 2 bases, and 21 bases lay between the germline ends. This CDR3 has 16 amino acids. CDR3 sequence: CASSPTLTTGQETQYF. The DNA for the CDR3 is TGTGCCAGCTCCCCAACCCTTACGACAGGACAAGAGACCCAGTACTTC. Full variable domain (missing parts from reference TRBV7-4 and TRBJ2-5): GAGVSQSPRYKVAKRGRDVALRCDSISGHVTLYWYRQTLGQGSEVLTYSQSDAQRDKSGRPSGRFSAERPERSVSTLKIQRTEQGDSAVYLCASSPTLTTGQETQYFGPGTRLLVL.

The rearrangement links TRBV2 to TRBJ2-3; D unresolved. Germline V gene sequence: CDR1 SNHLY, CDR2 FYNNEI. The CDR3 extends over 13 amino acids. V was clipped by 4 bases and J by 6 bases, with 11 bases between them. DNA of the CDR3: TGTGCCAGCAGTGGGCAGCCTCAGGATACGCAGTATTTT. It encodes CASSGQPQDTQYF. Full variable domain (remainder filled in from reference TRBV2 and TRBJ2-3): EPEVTQTPSHQVTQMGQEVILRCVPISNHLYFYWYRQILGQKVEFLVSFYNNEISEKSEIFDDQFSVERPDGSNFTLKIRSTKLEDSAMYFCASSGQPQDTQYFGPGTRLTVL.

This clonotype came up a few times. The CDR3 region is CASSTNRVTEAFF. CDR3 nucleotides: TGTGCCAGCAGTACAAACAGGGTCACTGAAGCTTTCTTT. The V gene is TRBV6-1, the J gene TRBJ1-1; D might be TRBD1 (6 bases). The CDR3 length is 13 residues. Germline V gene sequence: CDR1 MNHNS, CDR2 SASEGT. The V end was cut by 5 bases, the J end by 4 bases, with 11 bases between.

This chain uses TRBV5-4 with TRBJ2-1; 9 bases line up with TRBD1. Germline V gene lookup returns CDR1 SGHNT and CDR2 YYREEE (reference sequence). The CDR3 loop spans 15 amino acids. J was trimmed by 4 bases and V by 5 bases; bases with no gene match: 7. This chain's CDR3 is CASRMTGGNYNEQFF. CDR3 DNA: TGTGCCAGCAGGATGACAGGGGGAAATTACAATGAGCAGTTCTTC.

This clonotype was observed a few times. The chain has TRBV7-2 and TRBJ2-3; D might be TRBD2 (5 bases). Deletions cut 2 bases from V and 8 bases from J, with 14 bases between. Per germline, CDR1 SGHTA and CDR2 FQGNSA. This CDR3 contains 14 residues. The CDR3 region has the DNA TGTGCCAGCAGCTTAAACCGGGAAGTAGGTACGCAGTATTTT. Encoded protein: CASSLNREVGTQYF. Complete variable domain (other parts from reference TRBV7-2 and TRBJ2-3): GAGVSQSPSNKVTEKGKDVELRCDPISGHTALYWYRQSLGQGLEFLIYFQGNSAPDKSGLPSDRFSAERTGGSVSTLTIQRTQQEDSAVYLCASSLNREVGTQYFGPGTRLTVL.

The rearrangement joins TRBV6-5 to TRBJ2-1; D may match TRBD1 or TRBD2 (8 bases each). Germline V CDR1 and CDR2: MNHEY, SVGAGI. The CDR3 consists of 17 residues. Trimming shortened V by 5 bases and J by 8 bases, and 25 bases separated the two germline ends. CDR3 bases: TGTGCCAGCAGTACAGGGGGTCGGGGGGGGGGTATCTATGAGCAGTTCTTC. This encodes CASSTGGRGGGIYEQFF.

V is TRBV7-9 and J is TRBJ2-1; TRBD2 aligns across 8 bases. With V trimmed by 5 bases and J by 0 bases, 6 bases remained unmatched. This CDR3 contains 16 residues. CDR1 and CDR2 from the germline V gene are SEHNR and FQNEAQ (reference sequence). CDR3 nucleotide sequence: TGTGCCAGCAGCCTTAGACGGGAGGGCTCCTACAATGAGCAGTTCTTC. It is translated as CASSLRREGSYNEQFF.

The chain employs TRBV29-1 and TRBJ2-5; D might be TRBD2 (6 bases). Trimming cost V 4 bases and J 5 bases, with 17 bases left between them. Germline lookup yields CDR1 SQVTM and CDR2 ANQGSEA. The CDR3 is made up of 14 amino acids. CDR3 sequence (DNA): TGCAGCGTTGGATCCCACTCACGGGGGGAGACCCAGTACTTC. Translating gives CSVGSHSRGETQYF.

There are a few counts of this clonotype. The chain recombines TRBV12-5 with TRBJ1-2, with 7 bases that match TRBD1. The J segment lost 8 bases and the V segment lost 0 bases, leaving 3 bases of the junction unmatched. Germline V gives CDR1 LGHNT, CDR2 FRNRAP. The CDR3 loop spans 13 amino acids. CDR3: CASGLVPTGGYTF. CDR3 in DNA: TGTGCTAGTGGTTTGGTACCGACAGGGGGCTACACCTTC. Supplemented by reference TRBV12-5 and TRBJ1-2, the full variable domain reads DARVTQTPRHKVTEMGQEVTMRCQPILGHNTVFWYRQTMMQGLELLAYFRNRAPLDDSGMPKDRFSAEMPDATLATLKIQPSEPRDSAVYFCASGLVPTGGYTFGSGTRLTVV.